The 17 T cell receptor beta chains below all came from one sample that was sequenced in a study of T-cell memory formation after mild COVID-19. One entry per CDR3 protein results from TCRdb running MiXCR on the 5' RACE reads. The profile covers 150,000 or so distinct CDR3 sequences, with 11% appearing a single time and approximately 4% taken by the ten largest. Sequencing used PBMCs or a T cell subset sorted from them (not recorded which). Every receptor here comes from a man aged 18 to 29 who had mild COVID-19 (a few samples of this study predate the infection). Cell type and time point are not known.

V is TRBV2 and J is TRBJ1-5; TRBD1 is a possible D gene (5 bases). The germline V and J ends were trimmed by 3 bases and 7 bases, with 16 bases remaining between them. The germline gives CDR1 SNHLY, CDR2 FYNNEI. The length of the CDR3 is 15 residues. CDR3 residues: CASSDPGRTSQPQHF. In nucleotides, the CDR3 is TGTGCCAGCAGTGACCCAGGGAGGACCAGCCAGCCCCAGCATTTT.

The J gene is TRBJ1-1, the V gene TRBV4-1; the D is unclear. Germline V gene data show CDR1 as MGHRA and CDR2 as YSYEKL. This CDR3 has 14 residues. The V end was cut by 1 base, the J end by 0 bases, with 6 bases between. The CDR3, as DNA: TGCGCCAGCAGCCAAGTACCTTTGAACACTGAAGCTTTCTTT. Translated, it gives CASSQVPLNTEAFF.

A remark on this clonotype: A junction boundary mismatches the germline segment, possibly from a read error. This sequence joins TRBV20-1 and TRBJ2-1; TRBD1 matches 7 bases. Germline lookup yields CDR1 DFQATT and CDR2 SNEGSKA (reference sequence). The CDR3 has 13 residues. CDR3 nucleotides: TGCAGTATCTCGAGGGGGCCGAGGAATGAGGAGTTCTTC. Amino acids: CSISRGPRNEEFF.

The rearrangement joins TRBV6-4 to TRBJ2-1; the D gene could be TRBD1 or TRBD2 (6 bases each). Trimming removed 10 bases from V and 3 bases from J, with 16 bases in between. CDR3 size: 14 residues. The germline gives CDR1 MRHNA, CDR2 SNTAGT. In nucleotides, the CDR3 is TGTGCCACCCGACGGGGGCCTAACTACAATGAGCAGTTCTTC. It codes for CATRRGPNYNEQFF.

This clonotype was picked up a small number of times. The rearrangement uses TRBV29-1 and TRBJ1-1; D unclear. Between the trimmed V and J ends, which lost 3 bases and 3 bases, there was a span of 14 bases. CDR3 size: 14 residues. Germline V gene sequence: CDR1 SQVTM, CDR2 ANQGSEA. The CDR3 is CSVDETGMYTEAFF. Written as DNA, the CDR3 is TGCAGCGTTGATGAGACCGGGATGTACACTGAAGCTTTCTTT.

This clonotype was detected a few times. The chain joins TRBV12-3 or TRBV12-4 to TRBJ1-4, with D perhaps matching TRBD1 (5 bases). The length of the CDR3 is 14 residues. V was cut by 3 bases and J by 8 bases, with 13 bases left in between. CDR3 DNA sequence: TGTGCCAGCAGTTTTTGGGGGGGTAACGAAAAACTGTTTTTT. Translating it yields CASSFWGGNEKLFF.

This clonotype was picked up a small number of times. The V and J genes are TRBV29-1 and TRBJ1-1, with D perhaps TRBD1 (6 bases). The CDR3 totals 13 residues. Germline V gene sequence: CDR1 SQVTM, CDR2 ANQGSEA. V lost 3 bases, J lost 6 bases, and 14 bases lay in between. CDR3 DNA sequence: TGCAGCGTTGATAAGGGGGTGGGGGCTGAAGCTTTCTTT. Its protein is CSVDKGVGAEAFF.

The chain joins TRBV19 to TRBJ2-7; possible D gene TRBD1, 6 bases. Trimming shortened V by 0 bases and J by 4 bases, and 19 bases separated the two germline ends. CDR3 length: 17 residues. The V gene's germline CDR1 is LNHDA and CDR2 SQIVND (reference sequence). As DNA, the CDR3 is TGTGCCAGTAGTATAGACAGGGGTTATCCCCCTACGTACGAGCAGTACGTC. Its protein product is CASSIDRGYPPTYEQYV.

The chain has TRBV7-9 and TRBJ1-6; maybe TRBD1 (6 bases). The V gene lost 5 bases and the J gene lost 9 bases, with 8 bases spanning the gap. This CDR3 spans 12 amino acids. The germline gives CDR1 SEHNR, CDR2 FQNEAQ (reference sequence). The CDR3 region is CASSPGASPLHF. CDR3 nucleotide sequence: TGTGCCAGCAGCCCAGGGGCTTCACCCCTCCACTTT.

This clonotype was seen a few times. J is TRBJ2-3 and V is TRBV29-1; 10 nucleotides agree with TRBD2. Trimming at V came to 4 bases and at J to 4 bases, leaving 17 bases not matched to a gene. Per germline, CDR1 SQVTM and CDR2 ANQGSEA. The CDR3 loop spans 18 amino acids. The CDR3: CSVGGHPASGGSPDTQYF. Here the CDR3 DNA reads TGCAGCGTTGGGGGACATCCAGCTAGCGGGGGAAGTCCAGATACGCAGTATTTT.

CDR3 nucleotides: TGTGCCAGCAGCCAAGATCACGGCAGGGGCAATGGCTACACCTTC. This translates into CASSQDHGRGNGYTF. The chain recombines TRBV4-2 with TRBJ1-2; D is possibly TRBD1 (6 bases). The CDR3 is made up of 15 amino acids. V was cut by 0 bases and J by 6 bases, with 14 bases left in between. Germline V gives CDR1 LGHNA, CDR2 YNFKEQ.

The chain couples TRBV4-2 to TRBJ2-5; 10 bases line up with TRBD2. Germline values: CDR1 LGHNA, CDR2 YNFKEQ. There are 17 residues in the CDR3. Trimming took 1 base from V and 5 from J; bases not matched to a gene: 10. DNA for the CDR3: TGTGCCAGCAGCCAAGCGAAGCGGGGGGGCAGCGGGGAGACCCAGTACTTC. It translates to CASSQAKRGGSGETQYF.

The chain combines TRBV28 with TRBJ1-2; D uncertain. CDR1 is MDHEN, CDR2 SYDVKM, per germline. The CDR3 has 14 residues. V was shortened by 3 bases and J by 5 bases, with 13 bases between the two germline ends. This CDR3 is CASSLHRTPYGYTF. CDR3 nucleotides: TGTGCCAGCAGTTTGCACAGAACCCCTTATGGCTACACCTTC.

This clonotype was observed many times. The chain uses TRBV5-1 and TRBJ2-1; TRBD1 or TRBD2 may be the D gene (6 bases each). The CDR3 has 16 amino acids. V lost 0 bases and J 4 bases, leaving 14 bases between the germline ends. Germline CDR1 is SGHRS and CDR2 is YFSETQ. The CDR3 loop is CASSLEYGGLYNEQFF. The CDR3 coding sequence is TGCGCCAGCAGCTTGGAATATGGGGGGCTTTACAATGAGCAGTTCTTC.

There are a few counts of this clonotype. CDR3 protein: CASSSTSGVTDTQYF. Here the CDR3 DNA reads TGCGCCAGCAGTTCGACTAGCGGGGTCACAGATACGCAGTATTTT. This chain joins TRBV5-1 and TRBJ2-3; 11 bases are shared with TRBD2. With V trimmed by 5 bases and J by 2 bases, 4 bases remained unmatched. Per germline, CDR1 SGHRS and CDR2 YFSETQ. The CDR3 spans 15 residues. The whole variable domain, remainder taken from reference TRBV5-1 and TRBJ2-3, is KAGVTQTPRYLIKTRGQQVTLSCSPISGHRSVSWYQQTPGQGLQFLFEYFSETQRNKGNFPGRFSGRQFSNSRSEMNVSTLELGDSALYLCASSSTSGVTDTQYFGPGTRLTVL.

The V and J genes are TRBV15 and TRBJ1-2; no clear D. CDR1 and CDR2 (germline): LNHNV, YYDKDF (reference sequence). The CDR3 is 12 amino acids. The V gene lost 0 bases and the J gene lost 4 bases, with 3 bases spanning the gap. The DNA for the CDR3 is TGTGCCACCAGCAGAGATCTCTATGGCTACACCTTC. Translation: CATSRDLYGYTF.

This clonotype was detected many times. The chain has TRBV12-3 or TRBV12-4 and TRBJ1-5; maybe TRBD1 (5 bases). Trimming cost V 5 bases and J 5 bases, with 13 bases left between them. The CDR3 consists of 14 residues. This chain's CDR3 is CASSGGWGDQPQHF. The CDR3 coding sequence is TGTGCCAGCAGTGGCGGATGGGGGGATCAGCCCCAGCATTTT.